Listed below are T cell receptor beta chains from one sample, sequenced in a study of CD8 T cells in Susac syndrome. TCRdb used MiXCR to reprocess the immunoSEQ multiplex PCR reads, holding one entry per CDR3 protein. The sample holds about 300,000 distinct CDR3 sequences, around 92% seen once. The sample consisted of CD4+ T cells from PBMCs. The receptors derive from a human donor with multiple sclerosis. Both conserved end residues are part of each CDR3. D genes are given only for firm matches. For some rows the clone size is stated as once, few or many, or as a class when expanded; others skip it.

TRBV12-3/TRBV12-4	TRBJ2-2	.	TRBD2	TGTGCCAGCAGTTTACGAGGACTAGCGGGAGTCGACACCGGGGAGCTGTTTTTT	CASSLRGLAGVDTGELFF
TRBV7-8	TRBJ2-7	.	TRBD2	TGTGCCAGCAGCTTAGCGTGGTCTAGCGGGGGCTTGGAGCAGTACTTC	CASSLAWSSGGLEQYF
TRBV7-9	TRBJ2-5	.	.	TGTGCCAGCGGGGTCACACAAGAGACCCAGTACTTC	CASGVTQETQYF
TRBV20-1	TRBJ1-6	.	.	TGCAGTGCTAGAGATATAGGGGAGGCAGGGACTAATTCACCCCTCCACTTT	CSARDIGEAGTNSPLHF
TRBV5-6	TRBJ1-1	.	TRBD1	TGTGCCAGCAACCGGGACAGTTACACTGAAGCTTTCTTT	CASNRDSYTEAFF
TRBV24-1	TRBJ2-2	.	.	TGTGCCACCAGTGATGCCCGGGGTAGGGGCACCGGGGAGCTGTTTTTT	CATSDARGRGTGELFF
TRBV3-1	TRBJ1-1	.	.	TGTGCCAGCAGCCACCGGGACTATGGGATGGCTTTCTTT	CASSHRDYGMAFF
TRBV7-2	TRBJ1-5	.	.	TGTGCCAGCAGCTTAGCGACCGGGCGACAGCCCCAGCATTTT	CASSLATGRQPQHF
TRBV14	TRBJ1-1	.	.	TGTGCCAGCAGCCAAGATTCAGGGATCACTGAAGCTTTCTTT	CASSQDSGITEAFF
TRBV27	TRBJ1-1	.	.	TGTGCCAGCAGGCCGGACCACCCCTACACTGAAGCTTTCTTT	CASRPDHPYTEAFF
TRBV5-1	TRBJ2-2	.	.	TGCGCCAGCAGCCCCTCGGGCCCCCAGCGCACCGGGGAGCTGTTTTTT	CASSPSGPQRTGELFF
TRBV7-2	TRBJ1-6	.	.	TGTGCCAGCAGCTTAGAGGCACCGTTGTTATCACCCCTCCACTTT	CASSLEAPLLSPLHF
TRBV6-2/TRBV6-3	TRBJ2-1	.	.	TGTGCCAGCAGTTACTCGAAGGGGGAGAGCTCCTACAATGAGCAGTTCTTC	CASSYSKGESSYNEQFF
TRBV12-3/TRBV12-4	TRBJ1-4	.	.	TGTGCCAGCAGTGCCCGACAGTTCTCGGATGAAAAACTGTTTTTT	CASSARQFSDEKLFF
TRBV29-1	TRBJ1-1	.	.	TGCAGCGTTGAATCAGGGAGGGCTGAAGCTTTCTTT	CSVESGRAEAFF
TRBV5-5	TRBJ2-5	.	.	TGTGCCAGCAGCTTGGAACCAGGGGCGCGCATTGAGACCCAGTACTTC	CASSLEPGARIETQYF
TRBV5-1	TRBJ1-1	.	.	TGCGCCAGCAGCAGGGGACCCGGGCGAGCTTTCTTT	CASSRGPGRAFF
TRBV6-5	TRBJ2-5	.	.	TGTGCCAGCAGTCGTAGGGCGGTCGGTCAAGAGACCCAGTACTTC	CASSRRAVGQETQYF
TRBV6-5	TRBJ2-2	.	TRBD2	TGTGCCAGCAGTTACGACGGGAGGTATACCGGGGAGCTGTTTTTT	CASSYDGRYTGELFF
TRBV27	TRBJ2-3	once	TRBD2	TGTGCCAGCACTGCTAGATCGGGACTAGCGGGAGGAGATACGCAGTATTTT	CASTARSGLAGGDTQYF
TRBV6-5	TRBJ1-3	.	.	TGTGCCAGCCGGACTCCAGGTGGAAACACCATATATTTT	CASRTPGGNTIYF
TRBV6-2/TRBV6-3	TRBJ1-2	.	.	TGTGCCAGCAGTTACAACAGTCCCAGTGGCTACACCTTC	CASSYNSPSGYTF
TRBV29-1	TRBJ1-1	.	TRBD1	TGCAGCGTAACAGGGGGGGGGACTGAAGCTTTCTTT	CSVTGGGTEAFF
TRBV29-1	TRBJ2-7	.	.	TGCAGCGTTGAAGAATCGGTCCCGGGGGTCCACGAGCAGTACTTC	CSVEESVPGVHEQYF
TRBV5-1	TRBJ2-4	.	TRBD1	TGCGCCAGCAGCTTCGGGACAGGGTATATCAACATTCAGTACTTC	CASSFGTGYINIQYF
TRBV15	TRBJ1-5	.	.	TGTGCCACCAGCATTTTTAGGGGGGACTATCAGCCCCAGCATTTT	CATSIFRGDYQPQHF
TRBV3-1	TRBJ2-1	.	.	TGTGCCAGCAGCCAAGATGGAAGCTCCTACAATGAGCAGTTCTTC	CASSQDGSSYNEQFF
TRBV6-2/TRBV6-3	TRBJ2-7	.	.	TGTGCCAGCAGTTATCCGGAGTACGAGCAGTACTTC	CASSYPEYEQYF
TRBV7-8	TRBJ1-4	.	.	TGTGCCAGCAGCTTATTGGGGGTAAAACTGTTTTTT	CASSLLGVKLFF
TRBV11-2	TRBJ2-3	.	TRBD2	TGTGCCAGCAGCCTTAGCGGGGGGGGCCGGAGGGATACGCAGTATTTT	CASSLSGGGRRDTQYF
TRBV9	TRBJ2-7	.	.	TGTGCCAGCAGCGTAGGGGACGGGAGCTCCTACGAGCAGTACTTC	CASSVGDGSSYEQYF
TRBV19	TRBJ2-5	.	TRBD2	TGTGCCAGTAGTATGGACCACGGGACTAGCGGAAGCCAAGAGACCCAGTACTTC	CASSMDHGTSGSQETQYF
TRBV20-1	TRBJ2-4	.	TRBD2	TGCAGTGTCTCGACTAGCGGGCGGCGAGTTGCCATTCAGTACTTC	CSVSTSGRRVAIQYF
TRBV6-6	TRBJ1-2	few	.	TGTGCCAGCAGTTACTCGATTGGGGCATTGGACTATGGCTACACCTTC	CASSYSIGALDYGYTF
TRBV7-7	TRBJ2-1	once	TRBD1	TGTGCTAGCAGCCCTGACAGGGTTGGTGAGCAGTTCTTC	CASSPDRVGEQFF
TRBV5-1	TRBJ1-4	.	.	TGCGCCAGCAGCTTAGGGGGATCCACAACTAGTAATGAAAAACTGTTTTTT	CASSLGGSTTSNEKLFF